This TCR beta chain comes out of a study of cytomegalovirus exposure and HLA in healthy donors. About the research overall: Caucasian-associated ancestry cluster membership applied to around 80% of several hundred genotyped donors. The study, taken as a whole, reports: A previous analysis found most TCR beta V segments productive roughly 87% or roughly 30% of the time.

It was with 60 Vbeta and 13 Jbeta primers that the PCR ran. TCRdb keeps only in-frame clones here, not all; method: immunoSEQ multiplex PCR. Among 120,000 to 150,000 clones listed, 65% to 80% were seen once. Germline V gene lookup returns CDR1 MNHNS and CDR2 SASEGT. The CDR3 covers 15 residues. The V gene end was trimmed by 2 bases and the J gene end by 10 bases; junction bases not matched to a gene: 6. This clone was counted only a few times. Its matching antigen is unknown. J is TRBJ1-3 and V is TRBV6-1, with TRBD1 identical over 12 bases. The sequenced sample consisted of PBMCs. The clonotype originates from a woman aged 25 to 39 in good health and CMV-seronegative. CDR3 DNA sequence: TGTGCCAGCAGTGAATTCCCGGGACAGGGGGCTACCATATATTTT. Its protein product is CASSEFPGQGATIYF.